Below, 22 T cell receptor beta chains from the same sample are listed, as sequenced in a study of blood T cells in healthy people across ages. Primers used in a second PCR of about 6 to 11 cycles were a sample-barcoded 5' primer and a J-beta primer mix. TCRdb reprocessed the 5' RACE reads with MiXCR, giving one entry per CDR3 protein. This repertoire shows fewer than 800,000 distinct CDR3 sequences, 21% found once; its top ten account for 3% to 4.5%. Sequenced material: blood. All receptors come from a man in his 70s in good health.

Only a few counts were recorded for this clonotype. The CDR3 DNA is TGTGCCAGCAGTTCCCAGCACCGGTACAATGAGCAGTTCTTC. Translated, it gives CASSSQHRYNEQFF. The V and J genes are TRBV6-5 and TRBJ2-5; D is unclear. The J call may be faulty, since TRBJ2-1 better matches the DNA end. Germline V gene lookup returns CDR1 MNHEY and CDR2 SVGAGI. The CDR3 consists of 14 residues.

The CDR3 protein is CSVEGRSAGSMGGELFF. CDR3 DNA sequence: TGCAGCGTTGAAGGTCGCTCGGCAGGGAGTATGGGCGGGGAGCTGTTTTTT. This chain joins TRBV29-1 and TRBJ2-2; the D call may be TRBD1 or TRBD2 (5 bases each). The CDR3 spans 17 residues. Trimming removed 1 base from V and 7 bases from J, with 22 bases in between. Germline values: CDR1 SQVTM, CDR2 ANQGSEA.

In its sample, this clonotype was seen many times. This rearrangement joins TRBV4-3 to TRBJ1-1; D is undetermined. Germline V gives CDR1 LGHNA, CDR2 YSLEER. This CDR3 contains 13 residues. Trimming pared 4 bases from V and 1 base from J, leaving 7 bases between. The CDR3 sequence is CASSPRTNTEAFF. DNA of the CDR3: TGCGCCAGCAGCCCGAGAACGAACACTGAAGCTTTCTTT.

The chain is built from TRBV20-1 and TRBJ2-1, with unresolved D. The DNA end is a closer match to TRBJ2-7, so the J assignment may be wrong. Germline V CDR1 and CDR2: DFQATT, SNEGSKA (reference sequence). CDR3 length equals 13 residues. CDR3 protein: CSARDSWTPEQYF. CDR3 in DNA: TGCAGTGCTAGAGATTCCTGGACCCCCGAGCAGTACTTC.

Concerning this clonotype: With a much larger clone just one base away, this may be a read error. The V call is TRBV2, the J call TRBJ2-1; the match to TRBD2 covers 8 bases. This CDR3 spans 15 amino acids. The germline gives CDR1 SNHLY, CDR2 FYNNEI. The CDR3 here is CASSVLAGSHNEQFF. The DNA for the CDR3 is TGTGCCAGCAGTGTGCTAGCGGGCTCCCACAATGAGCAGTTCTTC. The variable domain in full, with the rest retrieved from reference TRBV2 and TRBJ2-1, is EPEVTQTPSHQVTQMGQEVILRCVPISNHLYFYWYRQILGQKVEFLVSFYNNEISEKSEIFDDQFSVERPDGSNFTLKIRSTKLEDSAMYFCASSVLAGSHNEQFFGPGTRLTVL.

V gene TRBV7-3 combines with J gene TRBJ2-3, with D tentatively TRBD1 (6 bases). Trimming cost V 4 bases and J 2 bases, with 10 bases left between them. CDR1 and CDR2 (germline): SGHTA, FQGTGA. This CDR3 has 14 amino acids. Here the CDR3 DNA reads TGTGCCAGCAGCTCTGACAGGCCCACAGATACGCAGTATTTT. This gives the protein CASSSDRPTDTQYF.

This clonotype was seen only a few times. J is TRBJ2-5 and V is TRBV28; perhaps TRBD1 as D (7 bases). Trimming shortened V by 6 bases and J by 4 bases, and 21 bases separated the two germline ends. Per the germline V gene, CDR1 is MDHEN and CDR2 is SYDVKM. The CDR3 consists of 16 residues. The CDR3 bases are TGTGCCAGCAGAACTTTGCCTGGCAGGGGGGTAGAGACCCAGTACTTC. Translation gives CASRTLPGRGVETQYF.

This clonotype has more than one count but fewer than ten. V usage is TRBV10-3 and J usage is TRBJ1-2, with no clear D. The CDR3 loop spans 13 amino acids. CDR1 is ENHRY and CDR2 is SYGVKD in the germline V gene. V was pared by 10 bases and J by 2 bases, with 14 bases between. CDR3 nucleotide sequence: TGTGCCACCAGAGAACAAGAGAACTATGGCTACACCTTC. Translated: CATREQENYGYTF.

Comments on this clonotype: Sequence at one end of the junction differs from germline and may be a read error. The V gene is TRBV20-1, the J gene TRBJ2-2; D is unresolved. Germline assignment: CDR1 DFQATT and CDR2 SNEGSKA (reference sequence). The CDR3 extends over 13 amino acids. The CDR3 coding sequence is TGCAGAGCTAGTGTCGCGAACGCCGGGGAGCTGTTTTTT. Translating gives CRASVANAGELFF.

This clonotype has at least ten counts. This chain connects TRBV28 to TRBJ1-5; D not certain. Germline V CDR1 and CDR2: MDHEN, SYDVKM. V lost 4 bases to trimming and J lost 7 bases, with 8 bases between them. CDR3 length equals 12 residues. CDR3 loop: CASSSGFQPQHF. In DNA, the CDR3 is TGTGCCAGCAGTTCGGGGTTCCAGCCCCAGCATTTT.

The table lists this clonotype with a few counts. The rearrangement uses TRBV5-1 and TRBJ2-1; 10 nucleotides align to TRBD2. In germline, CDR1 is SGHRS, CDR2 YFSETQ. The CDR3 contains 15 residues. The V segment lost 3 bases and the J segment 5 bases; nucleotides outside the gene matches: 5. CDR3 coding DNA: TGCGCCAGCAGCTCCACTAGCGGGAAAGACAATGAGCAGTTCTTC. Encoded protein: CASSSTSGKDNEQFF.

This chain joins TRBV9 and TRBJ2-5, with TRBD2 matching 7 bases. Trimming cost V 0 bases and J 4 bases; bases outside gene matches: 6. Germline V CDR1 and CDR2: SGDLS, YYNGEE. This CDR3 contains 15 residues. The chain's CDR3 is CASSVAEGGAETQYF. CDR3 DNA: TGTGCCAGCAGCGTAGCTGAGGGAGGGGCAGAGACCCAGTACTTC. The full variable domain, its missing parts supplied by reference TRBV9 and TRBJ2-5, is DSGVTQTPKHLITATGQRVTLRCSPRSGDLSVYWYQQSLDQGLQFLIQYYNGEERAKGNILERFSAQQFPDLHSELNLSSLELGDSALYFCASSVAEGGAETQYFGPGTRLLVL.

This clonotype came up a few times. CDR3 bases: TGTGCCAGCAGCACCTCCGGGACTAGCGGCTACAATGAGCAGTTCTTC. Its translation is CASSTSGTSGYNEQFF. The chain is built from TRBV9 and TRBJ2-1; 11 bases are a match to TRBD2. The CDR3 consists of 16 residues. The V gene's germline CDR1 is SGDLS and CDR2 YYNGEE. V lost 4 bases to trimming and J lost 3 bases; unmatched junction nucleotides: 6.

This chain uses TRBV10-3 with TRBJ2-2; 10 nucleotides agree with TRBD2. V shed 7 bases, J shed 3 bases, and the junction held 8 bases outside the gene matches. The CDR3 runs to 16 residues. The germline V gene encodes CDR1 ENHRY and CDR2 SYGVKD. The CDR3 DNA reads TGTGCCATCAAAGAGGGCAGCGGGAGGGACACCGGGGAGCTGTTTTTT. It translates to CAIKEGSGRDTGELFF.

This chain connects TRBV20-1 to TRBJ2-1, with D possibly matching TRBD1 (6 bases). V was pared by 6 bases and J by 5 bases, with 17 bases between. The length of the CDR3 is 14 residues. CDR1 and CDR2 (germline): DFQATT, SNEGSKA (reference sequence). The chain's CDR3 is CSAGRGMGHNEQFF. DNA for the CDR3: TGCAGTGCGGGAAGGGGGATGGGCCACAATGAGCAGTTCTTC.

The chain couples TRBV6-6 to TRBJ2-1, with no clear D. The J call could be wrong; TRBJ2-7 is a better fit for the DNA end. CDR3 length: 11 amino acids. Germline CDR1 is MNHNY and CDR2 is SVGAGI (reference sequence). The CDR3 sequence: CASTFAYEQYF. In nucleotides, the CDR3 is TGTGCCAGCACCTTCGCCTACGAGCAGTACTTC.

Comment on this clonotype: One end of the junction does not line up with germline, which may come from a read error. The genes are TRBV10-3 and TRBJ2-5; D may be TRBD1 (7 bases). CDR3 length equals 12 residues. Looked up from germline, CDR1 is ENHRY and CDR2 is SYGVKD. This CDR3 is CAINGGQSPSHF. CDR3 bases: TGTGCCATCAACGGGGGACAGTCCCCTTCGCACTTC.

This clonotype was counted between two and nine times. Here the CDR3 reads CSAQGGTGVYEQYF. Here the CDR3 DNA reads TGCAGTGCTCAAGGCGGGACAGGGGTCTACGAGCAGTACTTC. This chain joins TRBV20-1 and TRBJ2-7; 10 bases map to TRBD1. The length of the CDR3 is 14 residues. Germline-derived CDR1 and CDR2 are DFQATT and SNEGSKA (reference sequence). With 5 bases clipped from V and 3 bases from J, the junction kept 7 bases outside the gene matches.

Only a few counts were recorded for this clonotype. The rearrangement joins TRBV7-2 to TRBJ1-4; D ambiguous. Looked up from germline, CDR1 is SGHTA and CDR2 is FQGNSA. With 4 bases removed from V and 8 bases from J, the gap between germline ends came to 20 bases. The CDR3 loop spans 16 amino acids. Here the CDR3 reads CASSSDGALYGEKLFF. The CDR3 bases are TGTGCCAGCAGCTCAGACGGAGCCCTTTATGGGGAAAAACTGTTTTTT.

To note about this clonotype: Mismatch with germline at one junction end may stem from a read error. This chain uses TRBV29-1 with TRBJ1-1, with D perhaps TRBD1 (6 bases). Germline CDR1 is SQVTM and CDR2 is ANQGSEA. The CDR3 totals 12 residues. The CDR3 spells CGVEGYRERPFF. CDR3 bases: TGCGGCGTTGAAGGGTACAGGGAGAGGCCTTTCTTT.

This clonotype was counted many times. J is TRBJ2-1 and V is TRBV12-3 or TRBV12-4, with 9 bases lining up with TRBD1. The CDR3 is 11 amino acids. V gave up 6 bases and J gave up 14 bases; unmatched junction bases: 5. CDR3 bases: TGTGCCAGCAGCCTCCGGGACAGGGAGTTCTTC. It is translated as CASSLRDREFF.

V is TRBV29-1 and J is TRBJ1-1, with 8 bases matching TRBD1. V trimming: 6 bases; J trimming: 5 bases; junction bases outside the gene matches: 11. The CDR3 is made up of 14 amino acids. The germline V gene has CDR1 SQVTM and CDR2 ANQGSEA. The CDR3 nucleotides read TGCAGCGTGGACACCCAGGGGGCGCGGACTGAAGCTTTCTTT. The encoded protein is CSVDTQGARTEAFF.